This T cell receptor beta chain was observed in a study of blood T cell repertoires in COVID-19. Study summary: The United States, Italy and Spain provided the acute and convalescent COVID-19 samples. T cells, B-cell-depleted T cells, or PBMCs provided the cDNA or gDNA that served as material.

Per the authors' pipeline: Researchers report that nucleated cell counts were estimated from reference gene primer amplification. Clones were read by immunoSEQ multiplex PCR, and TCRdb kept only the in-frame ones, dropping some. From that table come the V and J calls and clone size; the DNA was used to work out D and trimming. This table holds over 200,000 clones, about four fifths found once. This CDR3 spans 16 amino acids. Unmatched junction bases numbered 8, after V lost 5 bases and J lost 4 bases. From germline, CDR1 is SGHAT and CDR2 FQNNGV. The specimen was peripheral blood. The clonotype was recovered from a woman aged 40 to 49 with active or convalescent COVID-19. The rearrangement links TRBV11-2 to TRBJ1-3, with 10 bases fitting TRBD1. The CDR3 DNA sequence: TGTGCCAGCAGCCCTATCGGGACAGGGGTGGGAAACACCATATATTTT. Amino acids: CASSPIGTGVGNTIYF.